The 22 T cell receptor beta chains presented below share a single source sample, sequenced in a study of shared T cell receptors in the human thymus. Clones were read by immunoSEQ multiplex PCR, and TCRdb kept only the in-frame ones, dropping some. The table includes hundreds of thousands of clones, approximately 89% detected once. Separately, the same data were catalogued under a study of human thymus T cells.

The sample taken for sequencing was thymocytes. These receptors came from a boy under two years old with a congenital heart defect.

V usage is TRBV7-2 and J usage is TRBJ2-5; possibly TRBD2 for D (5 bases). Trimming removed 5 bases from V and 5 bases from J, with 12 bases in between. This CDR3 region has 13 residues. Germline CDR1 and CDR2: SGHTA and FQGNSA. CDR3 protein: CASSPGIRETQYF. The CDR3, as DNA: TGTGCCAGCAGCCCCGGGATTCGGGAGACCCAGTACTTC.

This clone was counted only a few times. J is TRBJ2-2 and V is TRBV4-3; 8 bases align to TRBD1. The CDR3 length is 15 residues. Per the germline V gene, CDR1 is LGHNA and CDR2 is YSLEER. J was trimmed by 7 bases and V by 6 bases; bases with no gene match: 10. CDR3 nucleotide sequence: TGCGCCAGCAGTCGAGGACAGGGCCGAAGCGGGGAGCTGTTTTTT. Encoded protein: CASSRGQGRSGELFF.

The CDR3 nucleotides read TGTGCCACCGCTGACAGGGAGAACACAGATACGCAGTATTTT. It codes for CATADRENTDTQYF. V is TRBV10-3 and J is TRBJ2-3; TRBD1 matches at 7 bases. The J segment lost 2 bases and the V segment lost 10 bases, leaving 9 bases of the junction unmatched. The CDR3 consists of 14 residues. Germline V gene sequence: CDR1 ENHRY, CDR2 SYGVKD.

The chain has TRBV14 and TRBJ1-4; no clear D gene. Germline-derived CDR1 and CDR2 are SGHDN and FVKESK. CDR3 length equals 17 residues. V lost 3 bases to trimming and J lost 5 bases, with 19 bases between them. DNA for the CDR3: TGTGCCAGCAGCCAGCAGAATCTCCGGGGTTCGAATGAAAAACTGTTTTTT. Amino acids: CASSQQNLRGSNEKLFF.

The chain is built from TRBV27 and TRBJ2-2; a possible D gene is TRBD1 (5 bases). Germline CDR1 reads MNHEY; CDR2 reads SMNVEV (reference sequence). V was clipped by 2 bases and J by 4 bases, with 8 bases between them. The CDR3 totals 14 residues. The CDR3 DNA reads as TGTGCCAGCAGTTTAAACAGGCCCACCGGGGAGCTGTTTTTT. Protein product: CASSLNRPTGELFF.

The gene calls are TRBV2 and TRBJ2-7; TRBD1 aligns across 9 bases. This CDR3 contains 12 residues. J was trimmed by 7 bases and V by 5 bases; bases with no gene match: 3. Germline lookup yields CDR1 SNHLY and CDR2 FYNNEI. CDR3 DNA sequence: TGTGCCAGCAGTACAGGGGGCGAGGAGCAGTACTTC. The encoded protein is CASSTGGEEQYF. The variable domain in full, with the rest retrieved from reference TRBV2 and TRBJ2-7, is EPEVTQTPSHQVTQMGQEVILRCVPISNHLYFYWYRQILGQKVEFLVSFYNNEISEKSEIFDDQFSVERPDGSNFTLKIRSTKLEDSAMYFCASSTGGEEQYFGPGTRLTVT.

The chain uses TRBV6-1 and TRBJ2-1; 9 bases line up with TRBD2. This CDR3 has 14 amino acids. Germline CDR1 MNHNS, CDR2 SASEGT. V was clipped by 7 bases and J by 8 bases; unmatched bases: 9. The CDR3 nucleotides read TGTGCCAGCATGTGGAGCGGGGGGTCGGATGAGCAGTTCTTC. This gives the protein CASMWSGGSDEQFF.

The CDR3: CASSVNGGDHFTNEQFF. The CDR3 DNA sequence: TGTGCCAGCAGCGTCAATGGGGGGGATCACTTTACAAATGAGCAGTTCTTC. The chain uses TRBV9 and TRBJ2-1; 7 bases map to TRBD2. The CDR3 is made up of 17 amino acids. J gave up 7 bases and V 2 bases, and 15 bases lay outside the gene matches. Germline V gene lookup returns CDR1 SGDLS and CDR2 YYNGEE.

V and J are TRBV29-1 and TRBJ1-2; 9 bases agree with TRBD1. Germline CDR1 and CDR2: SQVTM and ANQGSEA. V dropped 6 bases and J dropped 8; count of bases not matched to a gene: 10. The CDR3 has 13 amino acids. The CDR3 is CSVGGQGTGGYTF. The DNA for the CDR3 is TGCAGCGTGGGGGGACAGGGAACAGGAGGCTACACCTTC.

The CDR3 DNA reads TGTGCCAGCAGAACGTTTGCGCCTAGCGAGCAGTACTTC. The encoded protein is CASRTFAPSEQYF. V usage is TRBV6-5 and J usage is TRBJ2-7; D ambiguous. Trimming took 6 bases from V and 6 from J, leaving 15 bases between them. Germline CDR1 MNHEY, CDR2 SVGAGI. The CDR3 has 13 amino acids.

The chain couples TRBV28 to TRBJ2-1; 8 bases are shared with TRBD1. Trimming took 10 bases from V and 10 from J; bases not matched to a gene: 9. This CDR3 region has 12 residues. CDR1 and CDR2 from the germline V gene are MDHEN and SYDVKM. The CDR3 DNA is TGTGCCATTCAGGGGGCAAGTGGAGAGCAGTTCTTC. This sequence encodes CAIQGASGEQFF.

This clone was observed a single time. V gene TRBV5-1 combines with J gene TRBJ2-1; tentative D call: TRBD1 (6 bases). The CDR3 length is 16 residues. The V end lost 4 bases, the J end lost 0 bases, and 14 bases lay between the germline ends. Looked up from germline, CDR1 is SGHRS and CDR2 is YFSETQ. The CDR3 sequence: CASSNGQISSYNEQFF. The CDR3 coding sequence is TGCGCCAGCAGCAATGGACAGATAAGCTCCTACAATGAGCAGTTCTTC.

The V call is TRBV28, the J call TRBJ1-1; D gene uncertain. V dropped 6 bases and J dropped 4 bases, with 15 bases sitting between them. CDR1 is MDHEN and CDR2 is SYDVKM in the germline V gene. The CDR3 runs to 14 residues. The CDR3, as DNA: TGTGCCAGCAGGTTTGAGCGTTCATGCACTGAAGCTTTCTTT. This gives the protein CASRFERSCTEAFF. Supplemented by reference TRBV28 and TRBJ1-1, the full variable domain reads DVKVTQSSRYLVKRTGEKVFLECVQDMDHENMFWYRQDPGLGLRLIYFSYDVKMKEKGDIPEGYSVSREKKERFSLILESASTNQTSMYLCASRFERSCTEAFFGQGTRLTVV.

The genes are TRBV6-1 and TRBJ1-2; 8 bases fit TRBD1. This CDR3 is 13 amino acids long. With 5 bases clipped from V and 8 bases from J, the junction kept 7 bases outside the gene matches. Germline CDR1 reads MNHNS; CDR2 reads SASEGT. This CDR3 reads CASSIGQGEGYTF. The CDR3 DNA sequence: TGTGCCAGCAGTATCGGACAGGGAGAAGGCTACACCTTC.

The chain uses TRBV4-3 and TRBJ2-6; 7 nucleotides match TRBD1. The CDR3 has 16 residues. V was pared by 4 bases and J by 4 bases, with 7 bases of the junction left unmatched. Looked up from germline, CDR1 is LGHNA and CDR2 is YSLEER. CDR3 nucleotides: TGCGCCAGCAGCCCGGGACAGTTGGAAGGGGCCAACGTCCTGACTTTC. This encodes CASSPGQLEGANVLTF.

The chain has TRBV7-2 and TRBJ2-2; TRBD2 is a possible D gene (6 bases). Trimming left V 1 base short and J 4 bases short, with 16 bases between. Germline CDR1 reads SGHTA; CDR2 reads FQGNSA. The CDR3 consists of 17 residues. The CDR3 DNA follows: TGTGCCAGCAGCTTAGAGGGACTCGGACAATTCACCGGGGAGCTGTTTTTT. Translated: CASSLEGLGQFTGELFF.

This chain connects TRBV28 to TRBJ2-7; D uncertain. CDR1 MDHEN and CDR2 SYDVKM come from the germline V gene. V was shortened by 1 base and J by 1 base, with 11 bases between the two germline ends. The CDR3 spans 15 residues. For the CDR3, the DNA is TGTGCCAGCAGTTTATCCGGGTTTGAATCCTACGAGCAGTACTTC. Its protein product is CASSLSGFESYEQYF. The full variable domain, completed using reference TRBV28 and TRBJ2-7, is DVKVTQSSRYLVKRTGEKVFLECVQDMDHENMFWYRQDPGLGLRLIYFSYDVKMKEKGDIPEGYSVSREKKERFSLILESASTNQTSMYLCASSLSGFESYEQYFGPGTRLTVT.

The chain carries TRBV7-9 and TRBJ1-3; TRBD1 is a possible D gene (5 bases). V shed 1 base and J shed 0 bases, with 10 bases lying between them. The CDR3 spans 16 residues. CDR1 SEHNR and CDR2 FQNEAQ come from the germline V gene (reference sequence). The CDR3 bases are TGTGCCAGCAGCTTAGGGGGCAGGGTCTCTGGAAACACCATATATTTT. It yields the protein CASSLGGRVSGNTIYF.

This chain links TRBV9 with TRBJ2-2, with 9 bases aligning to TRBD1. There are 16 residues in the CDR3. Germline loops: CDR1 SGDLS, CDR2 YYNGEE. The junction had 10 bases not matched to a gene; V was cut back by 6 bases and J by 4 bases. CDR3 DNA: TGTGCCAGCACCAATAGACAGGGACAGGGCACCGGGGAGCTGTTTTTT. Translating it yields CASTNRQGQGTGELFF.

The V gene is TRBV28, the J gene TRBJ2-7; 7 bases are a match to TRBD1. The germline V gene has CDR1 MDHEN and CDR2 SYDVKM. CDR3 size: 18 residues. Trimming cost V 3 bases and J 2 bases; bases outside gene matches: 16. The chain's CDR3 is CASSFRGQPFFNTYEQYF. DNA for the CDR3: TGTGCCAGCAGTTTTAGGGGACAGCCTTTTTTTAACACCTACGAGCAGTACTTC.

J is TRBJ2-5 and V is TRBV5-4; D may be TRBD1 (5 bases). Trimming shortened V by 2 bases and J by 2 bases, and 22 bases separated the two germline ends. CDR3 length: 18 amino acids. CDR1 is SGHNT and CDR2 is YYREEE in the germline V gene (reference sequence). The CDR3 protein is CASSFGLLRQGGQETQYF. As DNA, the CDR3 is TGTGCCAGCAGCTTTGGCCTTCTAAGGCAGGGTGGGCAAGAGACCCAGTACTTC.

The rearrangement joins TRBV28 to TRBJ1-2; TRBD1 aligns across 10 bases. Losses at the gene ends were 6 bases for V and 4 bases for J; bases not matched to a gene: 8. The CDR3 covers 15 residues. Germline loops: CDR1 MDHEN, CDR2 SYDVKM. The CDR3 DNA is TGTGCCAGCAGCGGAGGGACAGGGGCGGCCTATGGCTACACCTTC. This gives the protein CASSGGTGAAYGYTF.